The 21 T cell receptor beta chains given below trace back to one sample, sequenced in a study of T-cell reconstitution after alpha-beta-depleted transplantation in children. Unique molecular identifiers were incorporated when the TCRbeta library was constructed. Each CDR3 protein is one row after TCRdb ran MiXCR on the PCR reads. The sample gives about 830,000 distinct CDR3 sequences, under 20% of which show up once; around 5% is in the top ten. Sample: PBMCs, mostly from graft donor cells, taken 360 days after TCRalphabeta/CD19-depleted stem cell transplant. Receptor source: a male patient younger than 18 who had a stem cell transplant for acute lymphoblastic leukemia, so the T cells may come from the graft donor.

The chain carries TRBV27 and TRBJ2-7; no definite D call. The CDR3 spans 15 residues. Germline V gene sequence: CDR1 MNHEY, CDR2 SMNVEV (reference sequence). V lost 5 bases and J 5 bases, leaving 19 bases between the germline ends. This CDR3 reads CASSPSWVLGDEQYF. As DNA, the CDR3 is TGTGCCAGCAGTCCCTCGTGGGTACTCGGCGACGAGCAGTACTTC.

The chain carries TRBV9 and TRBJ2-4; 10 nucleotides match TRBD1. V was clipped by 4 bases and J by 3 bases; unmatched bases: 7. The V gene's germline CDR1 is SGDLS and CDR2 YYNGEE. CDR3 length: 16 amino acids. The CDR3, as DNA: TGTGCCAGCAGCACGGGGACAGGGGTAAACAAAAACATTCAGTACTTC. Translated: CASSTGTGVNKNIQYF.

The rearrangement uses TRBV12-3 or TRBV12-4 and TRBJ2-1; TRBD2 might be the D (5 bases). The V and J ends lost 5 bases and 4 bases respectively, with 21 bases between them. The CDR3 has 17 amino acids. The CDR3 DNA follows: TGTGCCAGCAGTCCTACCGGAGCGGAGACTCCTTACAATGAGCAGTTCTTC. Amino acid sequence: CASSPTGAETPYNEQFF.

This clonotype was picked up many times. The chain has TRBV4-2 and TRBJ2-2; 7 bases fit TRBD2. The CDR3 extends over 17 amino acids. In germline, CDR1 is LGHNA, CDR2 YNFKEQ. The ends lost 0 bases at V and 2 bases at J; junction bases unmatched: 6. The CDR3 is CASSQESSGINTGELFF. The CDR3 bases are TGTGCCAGCAGCCAAGAGTCCAGCGGGATTAACACCGGGGAGCTGTTTTTT.

This clonotype was seen a few times. The rearrangement links TRBV6-2 or TRBV6-3 to TRBJ2-7; 9 bases fit TRBD1. V trimming: 6 bases; J trimming: 1 base; junction bases outside the gene matches: 10. Germline CDR1 and CDR2: MNHEY and SVGEGT. This CDR3 spans 16 amino acids. In nucleotides, the CDR3 is TGTGCCAGCAGGCCACACCGGGACAGGGTGTCCTACGAGCAGTACTTC. Residues: CASRPHRDRVSYEQYF.

The chain is built from TRBV7-3 and TRBJ2-1; 9 bases fit TRBD2. V shed 2 bases, J shed 5 bases, and the junction held 10 bases outside the gene matches. The CDR3 spans 17 residues. CDR1 is SGHTA, CDR2 FQGTGA, per germline. As DNA, the CDR3 is TGTGCCAGCAGCTTAGCGGGAGGGCCCCTAACGGACAATGAGCAGTTCTTC. This encodes CASSLAGGPLTDNEQFF.

V usage is TRBV5-1 and J usage is TRBJ1-2; tentative D call: TRBD1 (5 bases). V was pared by 2 bases and J by 8 bases, with 13 bases between. The CDR3 runs 13 residues. CDR1 and CDR2 (germline): SGHRS, YFSETQ. CDR3 in amino acids: CASSLDSIGGYTF. The CDR3 DNA reads TGCGCCAGCAGCTTAGACAGTATAGGGGGCTACACCTTC.

This clonotype was counted ten times or more. The chain uses TRBV12-3 or TRBV12-4 and TRBJ2-4, with 12 bases aligning to TRBD2. CDR3 length: 17 amino acids. V dropped 4 bases and J dropped 6; count of bases not matched to a gene: 10. The DNA for the CDR3 is TGTGCCAGCAGTTCCCTCACGACTAGCGGGAGTTTAAACATTCAGTACTTC. Translating gives CASSSLTTSGSLNIQYF.

This chain links TRBV9 with TRBJ1-2, with 8 bases fitting TRBD1. The CDR3 is 12 residues long. Germline-derived CDR1 and CDR2 are SGDLS and YYNGEE. The ends lost 3 bases at V and 7 bases at J; junction bases unmatched: 2. This CDR3 reads CASSGGQVGYTF. In DNA, the CDR3 is TGTGCCAGCAGCGGGGGACAGGTTGGCTACACCTTC. The full variable domain, in which reference TRBV9 and TRBJ1-2 provide the parts outside the CDR3, is DSGVTQTPKHLITATGQRVTLRCSPRSGDLSVYWYQQSLDQGLQFLIQYYNGEERAKGNILERFSAQQFPDLHSELNLSSLELGDSALYFCASSGGQVGYTFGSGTRLTVV.

This clonotype was detected a few times. This chain uses TRBV7-6 with TRBJ1-1, with D tentatively TRBD1 (5 bases). Looked up from germline, CDR1 is SGHVS and CDR2 is FNYEAQ. V lost 4 bases and J 1 base, leaving 16 bases between the germline ends. The CDR3 runs 16 residues. The chain's CDR3 is CASSWEGQGANTEAFF. CDR3 bases: TGTGCCAGCAGCTGGGAGGGGCAGGGAGCGAACACTGAAGCTTTCTTT.

V gene TRBV6-6 combines with J gene TRBJ1-5, with D possibly being TRBD1 (6 bases). Between the trimmed V and J ends, which lost 0 bases and 7 bases, there was a span of 10 bases. The CDR3 is made up of 14 amino acids. Germline V gene sequence: CDR1 MNHNY, CDR2 SVGAGI (reference sequence). The CDR3: CASSYSGGPQPQHF. Written as DNA, the CDR3 is TGTGCCAGCAGTTACTCAGGGGGTCCCCAGCCCCAGCATTTT.

The chain couples TRBV5-1 to TRBJ2-3; 10 positions match TRBD2. This CDR3 is built from 16 residues. Germline values: CDR1 SGHRS, CDR2 YFSETQ. Trimming removed 0 bases from V and 2 bases from J; junction bases left unmatched: 3. The CDR3 bases are TGCGCCAGCAGCTTGGACGGACTAGCGGTCACAGATACGCAGTATTTT. It specifies CASSLDGLAVTDTQYF.

The chain links TRBV29-1 to TRBJ1-2; the D gene is possibly TRBD1 (5 bases). The V end was cut by 5 bases, the J end by 6 bases, with 13 bases between. Germline CDR1 and CDR2: SQVTM and ANQGSEA. CDR3 length: 12 amino acids. The CDR3 region is CSVPREKDGYTF. The CDR3 DNA is TGCAGCGTTCCCAGGGAAAAGGATGGCTACACCTTC.

The table lists this clonotype with a few counts. The rearrangement uses TRBV5-1 and TRBJ2-7, with 7 bases identical to TRBD1. This CDR3 contains 20 residues. The V segment lost 3 bases and the J segment 0 bases; nucleotides outside the gene matches: 21. Germline V CDR1 and CDR2: SGHRS, YFSETQ. CDR3 protein: CASSSPTGRYLRRGSYEQYF. The CDR3 coding sequence is TGCGCCAGCAGCTCTCCGACAGGGCGGTACTTGAGACGGGGCTCCTACGAGCAGTACTTC.

The table lists this clonotype with a few counts. The J gene is TRBJ1-5, the V gene TRBV30, with TRBD1 as a possible D gene (5 bases). V lost 2 bases to trimming and J lost 0 bases, with 14 bases between them. CDR3 size: 16 residues. Germline lookup yields CDR1 GTSNPN and CDR2 SVGIG (reference sequence). The CDR3 bases are TGTGCCTGGAGTAAGGGGAACCAATATAGCAATCAGCCCCAGCATTTT. Amino acids: CAWSKGNQYSNQPQHF.

This clonotype was counted between two and nine times. V is TRBV12-3 or TRBV12-4 and J is TRBJ1-2; D call uncertain. The CDR3 has 13 residues. With 5 bases removed from V and 4 bases from J, the gap between germline ends came to 11 bases. The chain's CDR3 is CASSLLTIYGYTF. In DNA, the CDR3 is TGTGCCAGCAGTCTCCTAACGATCTATGGCTACACCTTC.

This clonotype was seen repeatedly, ten times or more. The rearrangement uses TRBV6-2 or TRBV6-3 and TRBJ2-1, with 7 positions matching TRBD2. Germline V gene lookup returns CDR1 MNHEY and CDR2 SVGEGT. The V segment lost 7 bases and the J segment 9 bases; nucleotides outside the gene matches: 12. The CDR3 length is 14 residues. The CDR3 nucleotides are TGTGCCAGCATCCCGGGCTGGGGCGGGGGTGAGCAGTTCTTC. Translated: CASIPGWGGGEQFF.

This clonotype was seen only a few times. This chain joins TRBV3-1 and TRBJ1-5; 10 nucleotides align to TRBD1. The CDR3 loop spans 15 amino acids. Trimming took 1 base from V and 6 from J; bases not matched to a gene: 3. CDR1 and CDR2 from the germline V gene are LGHDT and YNNKEL (reference sequence). The CDR3, as DNA: TGTGCCAGCAGCCAAGCGACAGGGGGCCCTCAGCCCCAGCATTTT. This codes for CASSQATGGPQPQHF. The variable domain in full, with the rest retrieved from reference TRBV3-1 and TRBJ1-5, is DTAVSQTPKYLVTQMGNDKSIKCEQNLGHDTMYWYKQDSKKFLKIMFSYNNKELIINETVPNRFSPKSPDKAHLNLHINSLELGDSAVYFCASSQATGGPQPQHFGDGTRLSIL.

In nucleotides, the CDR3 is TGCGCCAGCAGCGATCAGGGTCCTCTTACCTATGGCTACACCTTC. This translates into CASSDQGPLTYGYTF. The chain carries TRBV5-1 and TRBJ1-2, with D perhaps TRBD1 (5 bases). V was shortened by 4 bases and J by 4 bases, with 17 bases between the two germline ends. The CDR3 is 15 residues long. CDR1 and CDR2 from the germline V gene are SGHRS and YFSETQ. Together with reference TRBV5-1 and TRBJ1-2, the CDR3 gives the full variable domain: KAGVTQTPRYLIKTRGQQVTLSCSPISGHRSVSWYQQTPGQGLQFLFEYFSETQRNKGNFPGRFSGRQFSNSRSEMNVSTLELGDSALYLCASSDQGPLTYGYTFGSGTRLTVV.

In this sample, this clonotype turned up many times. The chain couples TRBV24-1 to TRBJ2-3; 10 bases match TRBD1. Germline values: CDR1 KGHDR, CDR2 SFDVKD. The CDR3 runs 15 residues. The trim removed 4 bases at V and 4 bases at J, leaving 4 bases unmatched. The CDR3 sequence: CATSDVDRGPDTQYF. The CDR3, as DNA: TGTGCCACCAGTGACGTCGACAGGGGGCCAGATACGCAGTATTTT.

This clonotype was seen more than once but under ten times. The V gene is TRBV12-3 or TRBV12-4, the J gene TRBJ1-4, with D uncertain. The CDR3 extends over 11 amino acids. V dropped 7 bases and J dropped 8 bases, with 8 bases sitting between them. The CDR3 DNA is TGTGCCAGCACCCTTGGGGAAAAACTGTTTTTT. Its translation is CASTLGEKLFF.